This T cell receptor (beta chain) was profiled in a study of Graves' ophthalmopathy and Graves' hyperthyroidism. This clonotype was detected ten times or more. RNA served as the template for amplifying TCR beta CDR3 regions. RT-PCR in the first round used HTBI primers; a second-round multiplex PCR followed. TCRdb independently ran MiXCR on the multiplex PCR reads; one entry per CDR3 protein. This sample has around 1.1 million distinct CDR3 sequences, with about two fifths found just once. This CDR3 comprises 14 residues. The V gene lost 4 bases and the J gene lost 5 bases, with 14 bases spanning the gap. CDR1 and CDR2 from the germline V gene are SGHTA and FQGNSA.

The receptor comes from an adult man with Graves' hyperthyroidism. This chain uses TRBV7-2 with TRBJ2-5; D not resolved. Sequenced: peripheral blood or thyroid tissue (not recorded which). The CDR3, as DNA: TGTGCCAGCAGCTCTAGAAGCGCGAAGGAGACCCAGTACTTC. Translated, it gives CASSSRSAKETQYF.